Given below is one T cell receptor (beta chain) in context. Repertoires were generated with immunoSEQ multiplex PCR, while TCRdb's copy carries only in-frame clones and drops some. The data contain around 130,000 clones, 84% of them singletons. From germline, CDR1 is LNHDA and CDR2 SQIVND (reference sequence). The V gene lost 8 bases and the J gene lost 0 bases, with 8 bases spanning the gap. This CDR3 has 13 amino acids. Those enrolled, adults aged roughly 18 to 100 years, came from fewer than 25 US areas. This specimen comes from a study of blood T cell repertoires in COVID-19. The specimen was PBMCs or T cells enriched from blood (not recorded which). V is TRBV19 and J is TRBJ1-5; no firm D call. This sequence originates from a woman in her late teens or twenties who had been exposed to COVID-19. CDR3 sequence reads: CASQRVSNQPQHF. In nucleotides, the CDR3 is TGTGCCAGTCAGAGGGTTAGCAATCAGCCCCAGCATTTT.